These 13 T cell receptor beta chains were all obtained from the same sample, sequenced in a study of persistence of HIV-infected CD4 T cells. Their antigens are not known. The libraries were made with immunoSEQ version 4 in survey mode. Repertoires were generated with immunoSEQ multiplex PCR, while TCRdb's copy carries only in-frame clones and drops some. The sample contains more than 30,000 clones, about nine tenths of which appear only once. Anti-CD3/anti-CD28 beads served as a nonspecific positive control stimulus. Responding CD4+ T cells were sorted by upregulation of both CD40 ligand and CD69. The sample was CD4+ T cells sorted from PBMCs after approximately 19-hour stimulation, taken from a patient who received antiretroviral therapy. The receptor source for this set is an adult man with HIV who was CMV-seropositive.

In this sample, this clone turned up a few times. This chain links TRBV7-2 with TRBJ2-7; 7 bases are a match to TRBD1. CDR3 length: 12 residues. With 5 bases clipped from V and 5 bases from J, the junction kept 3 bases outside the gene matches. The germline V gene encodes CDR1 SGHTA and CDR2 FQGNSA. The CDR3 DNA is TGTGCCAGCAGCGCCACAGGGGACGAGCAGTACTTC. It yields the protein CASSATGDEQYF.

This clone was seen once. The gene calls are TRBV10-3 and TRBJ2-1; weak D call: TRBD2 (6 bases). Germline CDR1 ENHRY, CDR2 SYGVKD. The CDR3 runs 17 residues. V lost 2 bases, J lost 4 bases, and 18 bases lay in between. The CDR3 DNA follows: TGTGCCATCAGTGAGAGGATGGGTAGCGGAGTTTACAATGAGCAGTTCTTC. Translation gives CAISERMGSGVYNEQFF.

The V and J genes are TRBV14 and TRBJ2-3; TRBD1 agrees at 8 bases. The CDR3 sequence is 17 residues long. Trimming at V came to 4 bases and at J to 0 bases, leaving 9 bases not matched to a gene. Germline-derived CDR1 and CDR2 are SGHDN and FVKESK. The CDR3 here is CASSPLMGQDSTDTQYF. The CDR3 bases are TGTGCCAGCAGCCCCTTGATGGGACAGGATAGCACAGATACGCAGTATTTT.

V gene TRBV7-9 combines with J gene TRBJ2-2, with D possibly being TRBD1 (5 bases). V lost 7 bases, J lost 0 bases, and 12 bases lay in between. The CDR3 spans 15 residues. CDR1 and CDR2 from the germline V gene are SEHNR and FQNEAQ (reference sequence). CDR3 coding DNA: TGTGCCAGCAAAGGGGTTTCCGCGAACACCGGGGAGCTGTTTTTT. Translated: CASKGVSANTGELFF.

This clone was counted a few times. CDR3 in amino acids: CASSFRPNSYEQYF. Written as DNA, the CDR3 is TGCGCCAGCAGCTTTAGGCCAAACTCCTACGAGCAGTACTTC. The rearrangement uses TRBV5-1 and TRBJ2-7, with D unresolved. The CDR3 sequence is 14 residues long. Trimming pared 2 bases from V and 0 bases from J, leaving 9 bases between. The germline gives CDR1 SGHRS, CDR2 YFSETQ.

The gene calls are TRBV6-5 and TRBJ1-1, with D unclear. V lost 0 bases, J lost 4 bases, and 15 bases lay in between. Germline-derived CDR1 and CDR2 are MNHEY and SVGAGI. The CDR3 has 16 residues. CDR3 DNA sequence: TGTGCCAGCAGTTACTCGAACAAGAAGGCGGGCACTGAAGCTTTCTTT. Translating it yields CASSYSNKKAGTEAFF.

The chain uses TRBV12-3 or TRBV12-4 and TRBJ1-1; unclear D gene. The CDR3 is 10 residues long. V lost 8 bases to trimming and J lost 9 bases, with 10 bases between them. The CDR3 sequence is CASSGSQAFF. The CDR3 bases are TGTGCCAGCTCGGGCTCCCAAGCTTTCTTT.

This chain connects TRBV18 to TRBJ2-2, with 7 bases fitting TRBD1. V was pared by 3 bases and J by 4 bases, with 5 bases of the junction left unmatched. The CDR3 spans 15 residues. CDR1 is KGHSH and CDR2 is LQKENI in the germline V gene. The DNA of the CDR3 is TGTGCCAGCTCACCCGACAGGGTGTCCACCGGGGAGCTGTTTTTT. This gives the protein CASSPDRVSTGELFF.

The V call is TRBV5-6, the J call TRBJ1-6; 11 positions match TRBD1. The length of the CDR3 is 16 residues. The ends lost 4 bases at V and 10 bases at J; junction bases unmatched: 10. Germline CDR1 reads SGHDT; CDR2 reads YYEEEE. The CDR3 DNA reads as TGTGCCAGCAGCATCGGACAGGGGGCGTTAGGATCACCCCTCCACTTT. Encoded protein: CASSIGQGALGSPLHF.

This clone came up once. This sequence joins TRBV30 and TRBJ1-5; D is unresolved. The CDR3 runs 12 residues. Trimming left V 0 bases short and J 7 bases short, with 7 bases between. Per the germline V gene, CDR1 is GTSNPN and CDR2 is SVGIG (reference sequence). DNA for the CDR3: TGTGCCTGGAGTGTAACCGGACAGCCCCAGCATTTT. Amino acids: CAWSVTGQPQHF.

The chain recombines TRBV5-5 with TRBJ1-2; D gene ambiguous. The CDR3 runs 15 residues. Germline V gene sequence: CDR1 SGHKS, CDR2 YYEKEE (reference sequence). Trimming took off 2 bases at V and 4 bases at J, with 15 bases between the two ends. CDR3 DNA sequence: TGTGCCAGCAGCTTCGGCATGGTCCCCTCCTATGGCTACACCTTC. Its protein product is CASSFGMVPSYGYTF.

This clone was picked up a small number of times. This rearrangement joins TRBV27 to TRBJ2-7; 7 nucleotides agree with TRBD1. The CDR3 loop spans 15 amino acids. Trimming cost V 6 bases and J 3 bases; bases outside gene matches: 11. Germline V gene lookup returns CDR1 MNHEY and CDR2 SMNVEV (reference sequence). CDR3 in DNA: TGTGCCAGCAGGCTTCATTCACAGGGGATCTACGAGCAGTACTTC. Its protein is CASRLHSQGIYEQYF.

This clone was recorded only once. The rearrangement uses TRBV30 and TRBJ1-1; D gene ambiguous. V was pared by 3 bases and J by 1 base, with 9 bases between. This CDR3 region has 13 residues. CDR1 is GTSNPN, CDR2 SVGIG, per germline (reference sequence). CDR3 bases: TGTGCCTGGAGGGTCGACGAGAACACTGAAGCTTTCTTT. Translated, it gives CAWRVDENTEAFF.